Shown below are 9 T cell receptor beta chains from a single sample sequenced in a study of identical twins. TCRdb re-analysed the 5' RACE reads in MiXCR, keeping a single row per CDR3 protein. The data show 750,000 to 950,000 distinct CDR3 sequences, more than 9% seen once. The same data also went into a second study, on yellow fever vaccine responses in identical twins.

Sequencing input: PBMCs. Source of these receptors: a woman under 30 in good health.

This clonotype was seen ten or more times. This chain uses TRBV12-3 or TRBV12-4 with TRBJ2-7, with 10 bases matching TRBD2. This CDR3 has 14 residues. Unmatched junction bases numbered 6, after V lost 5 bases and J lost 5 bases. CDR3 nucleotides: TGTGCCAGCAGTGGCCTAGCGGGAGTCAACGAGCAGTACTTC. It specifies CASSGLAGVNEQYF.

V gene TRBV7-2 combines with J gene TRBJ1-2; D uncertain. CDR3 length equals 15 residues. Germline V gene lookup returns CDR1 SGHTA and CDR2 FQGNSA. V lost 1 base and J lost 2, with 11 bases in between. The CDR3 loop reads CASSLGFLKNYGYTF. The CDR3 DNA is TGTGCCAGCAGCTTAGGTTTCCTAAAGAACTATGGCTACACCTTC.

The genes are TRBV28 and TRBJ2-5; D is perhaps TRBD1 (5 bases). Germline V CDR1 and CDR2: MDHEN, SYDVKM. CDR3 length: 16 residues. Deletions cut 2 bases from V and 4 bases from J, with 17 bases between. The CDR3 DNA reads TGTGCCAGCAGTTTACTCTTTCAGGGCGGATTAGAGACCCAGTACTTC. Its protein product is CASSLLFQGGLETQYF.

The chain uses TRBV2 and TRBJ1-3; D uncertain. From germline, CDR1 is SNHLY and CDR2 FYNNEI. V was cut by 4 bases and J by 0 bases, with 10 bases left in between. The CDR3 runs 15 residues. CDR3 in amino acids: CASSVGEHSGNTIYF. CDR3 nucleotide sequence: TGTGCCAGCAGTGTCGGGGAGCACTCTGGAAACACCATATATTTT. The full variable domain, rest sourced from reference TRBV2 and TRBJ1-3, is EPEVTQTPSHQVTQMGQEVILRCVPISNHLYFYWYRQILGQKVEFLVSFYNNEISEKSEIFDDQFSVERPDGSNFTLKIRSTKLEDSAMYFCASSVGEHSGNTIYFGEGSWLTVV.

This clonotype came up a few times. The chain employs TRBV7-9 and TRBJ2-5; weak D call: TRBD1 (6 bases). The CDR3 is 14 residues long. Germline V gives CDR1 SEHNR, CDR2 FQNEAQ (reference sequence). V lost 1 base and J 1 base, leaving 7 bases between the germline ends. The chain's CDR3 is CASSLVDSQETQYF. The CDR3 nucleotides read TGTGCCAGCAGCTTAGTGGACAGCCAAGAGACCCAGTACTTC.

In DNA, the CDR3 is TGTGCCAGCAGCCAAGGGGGTGTTTCGGCTGAGCAGTTCTTC. It translates to CASSQGGVSAEQFF. The chain links TRBV3-1 to TRBJ2-1; D gene ambiguous. With 1 base removed from V and 9 bases from J, the gap between germline ends came to 13 bases. The CDR3 spans 14 residues. Germline CDR1 reads LGHDT; CDR2 reads YNNKEL (reference sequence).

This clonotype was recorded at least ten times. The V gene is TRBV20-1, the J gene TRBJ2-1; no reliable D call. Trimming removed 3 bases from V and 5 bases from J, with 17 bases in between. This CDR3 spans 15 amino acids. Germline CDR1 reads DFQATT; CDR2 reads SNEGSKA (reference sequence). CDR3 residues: CSASLGFEDHNEQFF. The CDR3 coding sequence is TGCAGTGCTAGTTTGGGTTTTGAGGATCACAATGAGCAGTTCTTC.

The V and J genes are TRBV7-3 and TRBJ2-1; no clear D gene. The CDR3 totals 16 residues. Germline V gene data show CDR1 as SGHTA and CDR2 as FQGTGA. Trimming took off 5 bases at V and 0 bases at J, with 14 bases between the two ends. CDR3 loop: CASSPTGPYSYNEQFF. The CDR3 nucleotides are TGTGCCAGCAGCCCAACCGGGCCTTACTCCTACAATGAGCAGTTCTTC.

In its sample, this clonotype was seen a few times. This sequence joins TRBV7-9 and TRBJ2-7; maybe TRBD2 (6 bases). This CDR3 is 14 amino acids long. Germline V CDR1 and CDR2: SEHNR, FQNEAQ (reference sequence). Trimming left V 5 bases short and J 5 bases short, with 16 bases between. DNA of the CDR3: TGTGCCAGCAGCCCAAGGGACTCCCGCAACGAGCAGTACTTC. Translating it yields CASSPRDSRNEQYF.